This T cell receptor beta chain is drawn from a study of cytomegalovirus exposure and HLA in healthy donors. This cohort consisted of healthy bone marrow donors. Use of 60 Vbeta and 13 Jbeta primers characterized the PCR. Only in-frame clones appear in the TCRdb table, and some are missing; sequencing was by immunoSEQ multiplex PCR. The data show under 150,000 clones, with about 73% seen just once and 2.5% to 3% held by the top ten. CDR1 and CDR2 from the germline V gene are SGHRS and YFSETQ. The V end lost 3 bases, the J end lost 1 base, and 7 bases lay between the germline ends. The CDR3 sequence is 14 residues long.

The clonotype was recovered from a human donor in good health. The source material was PBMCs. The V call is TRBV5-1, the J call TRBJ2-2, with D tentatively TRBD1 (5 bases). CDR3 sequence: CASSSGQNTGELFF. CDR3 DNA sequence: TGCGCCAGCAGCTCCGGACAGAACACCGGGGAGCTGTTTTTT.